This paragraph reports one T cell receptor beta chain. A read error is likely here: a far larger clone is one base away. Other DNA sequences in this specimen translate into the identical CDR3. TCRdb's table, derived via immunoSEQ multiplex PCR, lists solely in-frame clones and lacks some. Of about 600,000 clones listed, around 81% are singletons. CDR3 length: 14 amino acids. Trimming removed 0 bases from V and 11 bases from J, with 17 bases in between. Germline CDR1 reads SGHDT; CDR2 reads YYEEEE. The data were obtained in a study of shared clonotypes between healthy human individuals. This receptor was obtained from a woman aged 40-49 years in good health. Some clones in this sample may be carry-over from other donors' samples. Source material: PBMCs. The chain joins TRBV5-6 to TRBJ1-2; the D is unclear. CDR3 coding DNA: TGTGCCAGCAGCTTGGGCCCGGGTTGGAGTGGTTACACCTTC. This gives the protein CASSLGPGWSGYTF. The full variable domain, rest sourced from reference TRBV5-6 and TRBJ1-2, is DAGVTQSPTHLIKTRGQQVTLRCSPKSGHDTVSWYQQALGQGPQFIFQYYEEEERQRGNFPDRFSGHQFPNYSSELNVNALLLGDSALYLCASSLGPGWSGYTFGSGTRLTVV.